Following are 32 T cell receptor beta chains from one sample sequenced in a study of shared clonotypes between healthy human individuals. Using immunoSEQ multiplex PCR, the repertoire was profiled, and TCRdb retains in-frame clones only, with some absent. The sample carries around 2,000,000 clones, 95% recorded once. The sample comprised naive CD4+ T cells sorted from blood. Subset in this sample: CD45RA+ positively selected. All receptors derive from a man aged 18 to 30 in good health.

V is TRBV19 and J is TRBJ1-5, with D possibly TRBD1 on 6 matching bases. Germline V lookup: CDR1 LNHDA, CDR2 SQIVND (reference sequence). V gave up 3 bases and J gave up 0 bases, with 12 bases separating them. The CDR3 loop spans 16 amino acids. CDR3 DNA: TGTGCCAGTAGTATCGGAACAGGGAATAGCAATCAGCCCCAGCATTTT. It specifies CASSIGTGNSNQPQHF.

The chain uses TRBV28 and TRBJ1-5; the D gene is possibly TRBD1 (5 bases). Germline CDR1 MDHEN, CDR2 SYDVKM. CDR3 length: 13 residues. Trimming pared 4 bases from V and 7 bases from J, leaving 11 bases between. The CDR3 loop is CASSSGLRQPQHF. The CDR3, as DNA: TGTGCCAGCAGTTCAGGGCTAAGGCAGCCCCAGCATTTT.

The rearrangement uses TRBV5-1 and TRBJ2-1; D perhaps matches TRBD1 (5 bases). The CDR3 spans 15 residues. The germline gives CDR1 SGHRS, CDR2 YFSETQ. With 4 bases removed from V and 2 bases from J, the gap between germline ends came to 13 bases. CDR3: CASSGGRDAYNEQFF. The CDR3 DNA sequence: TGCGCCAGCAGCGGCGGCAGGGATGCCTACAATGAGCAGTTCTTC.

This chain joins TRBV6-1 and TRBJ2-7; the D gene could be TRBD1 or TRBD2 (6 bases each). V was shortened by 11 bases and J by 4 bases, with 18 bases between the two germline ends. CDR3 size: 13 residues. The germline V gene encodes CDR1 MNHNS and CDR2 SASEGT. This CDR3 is CAGKQGLGYEQYF. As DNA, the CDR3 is TGTGCCGGCAAACAGGGACTGGGTTACGAGCAGTACTTC.

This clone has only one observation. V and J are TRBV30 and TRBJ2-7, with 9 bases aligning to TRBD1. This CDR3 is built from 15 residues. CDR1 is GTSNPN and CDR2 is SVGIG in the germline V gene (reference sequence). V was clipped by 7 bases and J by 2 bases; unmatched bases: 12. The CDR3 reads CALGGGDRVTYEQYF. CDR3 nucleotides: TGTGCCTTGGGTGGCGGGGACAGGGTTACCTACGAGCAGTACTTC.

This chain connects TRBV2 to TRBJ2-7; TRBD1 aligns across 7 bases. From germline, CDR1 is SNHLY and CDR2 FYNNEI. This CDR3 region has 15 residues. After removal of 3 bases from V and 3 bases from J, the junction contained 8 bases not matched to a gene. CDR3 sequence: CASSEYRGLGYEQYF. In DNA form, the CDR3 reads TGTGCCAGCAGTGAGTACAGGGGCTTAGGCTACGAGCAGTACTTC.

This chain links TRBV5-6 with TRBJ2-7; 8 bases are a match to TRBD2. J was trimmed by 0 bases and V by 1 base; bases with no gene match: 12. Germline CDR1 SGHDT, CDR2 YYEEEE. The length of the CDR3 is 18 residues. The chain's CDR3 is CASSLFFGASGSSYEQYF. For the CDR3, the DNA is TGTGCCAGCAGCTTGTTTTTTGGGGCAAGCGGGAGCTCCTACGAGCAGTACTTC.

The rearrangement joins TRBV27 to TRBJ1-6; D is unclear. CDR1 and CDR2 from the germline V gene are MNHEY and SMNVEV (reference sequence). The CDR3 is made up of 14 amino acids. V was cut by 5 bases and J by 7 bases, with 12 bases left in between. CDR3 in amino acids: CASSTQTLNSPLHF. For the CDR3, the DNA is TGTGCCAGCAGTACGCAGACCCTCAATTCACCCCTCCACTTT.

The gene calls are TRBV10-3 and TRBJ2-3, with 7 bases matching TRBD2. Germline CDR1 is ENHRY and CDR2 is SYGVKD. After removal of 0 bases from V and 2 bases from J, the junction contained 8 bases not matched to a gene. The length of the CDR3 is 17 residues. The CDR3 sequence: CAISESKLAGATDTQYF. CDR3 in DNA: TGTGCCATCAGTGAGTCGAAATTGGCGGGAGCCACAGATACGCAGTATTTT.

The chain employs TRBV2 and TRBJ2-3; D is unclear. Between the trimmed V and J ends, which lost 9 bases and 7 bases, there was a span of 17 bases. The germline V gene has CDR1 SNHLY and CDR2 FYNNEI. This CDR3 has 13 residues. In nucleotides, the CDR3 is TGTGCCAGTTGGTTTTTAGGGCATAATACGCAGTATTTT. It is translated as CASWFLGHNTQYF.

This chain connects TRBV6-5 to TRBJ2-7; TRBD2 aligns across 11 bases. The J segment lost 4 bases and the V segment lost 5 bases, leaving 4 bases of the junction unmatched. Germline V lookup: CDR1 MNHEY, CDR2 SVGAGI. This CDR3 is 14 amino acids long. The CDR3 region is CASSIAGGMYEQYF. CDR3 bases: TGTGCCAGCAGTATAGCGGGAGGGATGTACGAGCAGTACTTC.

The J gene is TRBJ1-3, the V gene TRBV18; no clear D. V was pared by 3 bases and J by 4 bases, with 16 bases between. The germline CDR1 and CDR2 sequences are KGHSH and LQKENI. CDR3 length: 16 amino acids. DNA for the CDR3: TGTGCCAGCTCACCCCAAGCCGCCGTGCGGGGAAACACCATATATTTT. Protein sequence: CASSPQAAVRGNTIYF.

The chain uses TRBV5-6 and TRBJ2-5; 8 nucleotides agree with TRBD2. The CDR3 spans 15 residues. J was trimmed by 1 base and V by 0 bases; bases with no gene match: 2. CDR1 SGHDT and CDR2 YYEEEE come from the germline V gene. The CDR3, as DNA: TGTGCCAGCAGCTTGGAGCTAGCGGGCCAAGAGACCCAGTACTTC. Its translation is CASSLELAGQETQYF.

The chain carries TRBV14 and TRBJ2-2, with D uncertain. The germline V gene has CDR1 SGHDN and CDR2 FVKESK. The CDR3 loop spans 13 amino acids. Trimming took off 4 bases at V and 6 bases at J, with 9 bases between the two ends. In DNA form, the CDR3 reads TGTGCCAGCAGCCGTCAAGACCCCGGGGAGCTGTTTTTT. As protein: CASSRQDPGELFF.

The CDR3 spells CASSATSGGAYEQYF. CDR3 bases: TGTGCCAGCAGCGCCACTAGCGGGGGAGCCTACGAGCAGTACTTC. This rearrangement joins TRBV5-4 to TRBJ2-7; 11 positions agree with TRBD2. Germline V lookup: CDR1 SGHNT, CDR2 YYREEE (reference sequence). V was clipped by 4 bases and J by 2 bases; unmatched bases: 5. This CDR3 has 15 amino acids.

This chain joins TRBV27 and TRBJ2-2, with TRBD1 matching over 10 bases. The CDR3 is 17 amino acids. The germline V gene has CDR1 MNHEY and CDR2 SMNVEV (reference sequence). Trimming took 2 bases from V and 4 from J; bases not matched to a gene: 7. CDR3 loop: CASSLLGTGVSTGELFF. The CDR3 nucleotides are TGTGCCAGCAGTTTACTTGGGACAGGGGTTAGCACCGGGGAGCTGTTTTTT.

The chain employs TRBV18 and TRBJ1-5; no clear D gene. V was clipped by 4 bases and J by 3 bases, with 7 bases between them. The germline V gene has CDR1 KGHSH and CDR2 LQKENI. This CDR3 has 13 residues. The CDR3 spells CASSLGFNQPQHF. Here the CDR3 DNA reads TGTGCCAGCTCACTGGGTTTCAATCAGCCCCAGCATTTT.

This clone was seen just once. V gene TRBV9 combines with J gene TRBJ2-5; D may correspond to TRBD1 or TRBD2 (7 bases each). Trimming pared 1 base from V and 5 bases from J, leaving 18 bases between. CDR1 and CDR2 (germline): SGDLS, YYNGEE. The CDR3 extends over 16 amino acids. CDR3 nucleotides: TGTGCCAGCAGCGTAATGGAGACAGGGCGGGGGGAGACCCAGTACTTC. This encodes CASSVMETGRGETQYF.

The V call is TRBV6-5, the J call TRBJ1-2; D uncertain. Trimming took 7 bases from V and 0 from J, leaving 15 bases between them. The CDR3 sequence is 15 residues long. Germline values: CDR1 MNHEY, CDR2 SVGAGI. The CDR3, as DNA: TGTGCCAGCACCCTGCGGTGGGGTGCTAACTATGGCTACACCTTC. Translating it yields CASTLRWGANYGYTF.

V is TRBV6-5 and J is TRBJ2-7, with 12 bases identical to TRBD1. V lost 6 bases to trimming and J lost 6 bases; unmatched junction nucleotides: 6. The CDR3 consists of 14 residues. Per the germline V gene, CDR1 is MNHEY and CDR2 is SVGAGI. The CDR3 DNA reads TGTGCCAGCAGCCGGGGACAGGGGGCGCGCGAGCAGTACTTC. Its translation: CASSRGQGAREQYF.

The CDR3 protein is CASSSYGQLLNYGYTF. CDR3 sequence (DNA): TGTGCCAGCAGCTCTTACGGACAGCTCCTCAACTATGGCTACACCTTC. J is TRBJ1-2 and V is TRBV5-6, with D maybe TRBD1 (6 bases). The ends were cut back, 3 bases at V and 2 bases at J, with 17 bases in the middle. Germline V gene sequence: CDR1 SGHDT, CDR2 YYEEEE. The CDR3 length is 16 residues.

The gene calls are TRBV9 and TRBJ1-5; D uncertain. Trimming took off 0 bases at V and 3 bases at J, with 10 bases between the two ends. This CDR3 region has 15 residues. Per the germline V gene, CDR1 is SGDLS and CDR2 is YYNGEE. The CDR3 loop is CASSVGRGYNQPQHF. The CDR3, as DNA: TGTGCCAGCAGCGTAGGGCGGGGATACAATCAGCCCCAGCATTTT.

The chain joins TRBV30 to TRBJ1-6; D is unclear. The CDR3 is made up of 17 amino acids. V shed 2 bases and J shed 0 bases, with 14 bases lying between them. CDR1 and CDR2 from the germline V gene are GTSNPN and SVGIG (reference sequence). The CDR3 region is CAWSPGIISSYNSPLHF. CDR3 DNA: TGTGCCTGGAGTCCGGGGATAATCTCCTCCTATAATTCACCCCTCCACTTT.

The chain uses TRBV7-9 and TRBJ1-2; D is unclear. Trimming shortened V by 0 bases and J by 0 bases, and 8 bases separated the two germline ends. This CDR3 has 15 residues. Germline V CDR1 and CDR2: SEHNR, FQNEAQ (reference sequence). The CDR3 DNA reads TGTGCCAGCAGCTTAGCCGGCAGTCCTAACTATGGCTACACCTTC. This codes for CASSLAGSPNYGYTF. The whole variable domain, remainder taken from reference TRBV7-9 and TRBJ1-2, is DTGVSQNPRHKITKRGQNVTFRCDPISEHNRLYWYRQTLGQGPEFLTYFQNEAQLEKSRLLSDRFSAERPKGSFSTLEIQRTEQGDSAMYLCASSLAGSPNYGYTFGSGTRLTVV.

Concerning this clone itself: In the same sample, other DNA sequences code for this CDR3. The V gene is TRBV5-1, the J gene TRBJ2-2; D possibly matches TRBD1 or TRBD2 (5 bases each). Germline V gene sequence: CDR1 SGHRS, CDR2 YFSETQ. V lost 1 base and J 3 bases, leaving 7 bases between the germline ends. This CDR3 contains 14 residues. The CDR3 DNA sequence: TGCGCCAGCAGCTTGCTGGGGGACACCGGGGAGCTGTTTTTT. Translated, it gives CASSLLGDTGELFF.

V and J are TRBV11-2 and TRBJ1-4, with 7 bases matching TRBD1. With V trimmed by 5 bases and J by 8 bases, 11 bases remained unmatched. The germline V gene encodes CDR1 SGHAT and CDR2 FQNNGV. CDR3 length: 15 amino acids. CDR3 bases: TGTGCCAGCAGCCCGGGACAGTGGGACGGGGAAAAACTGTTTTTT. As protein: CASSPGQWDGEKLFF.

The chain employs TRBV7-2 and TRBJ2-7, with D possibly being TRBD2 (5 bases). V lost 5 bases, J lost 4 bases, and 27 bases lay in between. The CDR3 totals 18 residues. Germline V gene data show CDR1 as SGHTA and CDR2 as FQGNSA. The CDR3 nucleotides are TGTGCCAGCAGCCCCCCCCCGGGAAACCAAAGGTCCTGGTACGAGCAGTACTTC. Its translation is CASSPPPGNQRSWYEQYF.

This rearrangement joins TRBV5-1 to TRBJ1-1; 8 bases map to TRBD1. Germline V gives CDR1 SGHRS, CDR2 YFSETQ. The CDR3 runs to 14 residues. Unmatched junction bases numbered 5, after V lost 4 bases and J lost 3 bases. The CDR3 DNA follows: TGCGCCAGCAGCCGCGGGACAGGCTACACTGAAGCTTTCTTT. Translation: CASSRGTGYTEAFF.

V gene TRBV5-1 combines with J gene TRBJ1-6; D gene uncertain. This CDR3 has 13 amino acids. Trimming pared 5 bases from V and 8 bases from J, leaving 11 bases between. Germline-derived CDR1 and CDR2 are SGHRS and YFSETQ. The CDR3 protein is CASRMSEDSPLHF. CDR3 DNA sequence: TGCGCCAGCAGGATGTCTGAGGATTCACCCCTCCACTTT.

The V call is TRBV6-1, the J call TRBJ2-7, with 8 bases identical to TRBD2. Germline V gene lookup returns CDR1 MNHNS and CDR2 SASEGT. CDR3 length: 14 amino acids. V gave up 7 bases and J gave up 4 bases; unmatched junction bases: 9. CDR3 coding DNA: TGTGCCAGCACCGCCCGCGGGGGGTCGTACGAGCAGTACTTC. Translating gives CASTARGGSYEQYF.

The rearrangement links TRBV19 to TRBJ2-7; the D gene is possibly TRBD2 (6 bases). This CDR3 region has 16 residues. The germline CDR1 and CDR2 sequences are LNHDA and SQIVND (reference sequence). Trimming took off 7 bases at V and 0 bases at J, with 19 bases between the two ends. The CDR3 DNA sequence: TGTGCCAGTAACAAGAGGCGGGACGTCCGCTCCTACGAGCAGTACTTC. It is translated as CASNKRRDVRSYEQYF.

CDR3 in DNA: TGTGCCAGCAGCTTTGGGGACAGGGAAACCGGGGAGCTGTTTTTT. It translates to CASSFGDRETGELFF. The chain employs TRBV7-9 and TRBJ2-2; TRBD1 agrees at 9 bases. This CDR3 is 15 amino acids long. J gave up 5 bases and V 3 bases, and 4 bases lay outside the gene matches. The V gene's germline CDR1 is SEHNR and CDR2 FQNEAQ (reference sequence).